This T cell receptor (beta chain) derives from a study of Graves' ophthalmopathy and Graves' hyperthyroidism. From RNA, the CDR3 regions of TCR beta chains were amplified and sequenced. The authors performed first-round RT-PCR with HTBI primers and then a second-round multiplex PCR. Each CDR3 protein gets one entry after TCRdb re-called the multiplex PCR reads with MiXCR. Among 200,000 to 250,000 distinct CDR3 sequences listed, roughly 50% were seen once. Study-wide results and limits: This model predicted ophthalmopathy progression (sensitivity roughly 70%, specificity around 72%).

With 5 bases clipped from V and 5 bases from J, the junction kept 9 bases outside the gene matches. CDR1 is SGHVS, CDR2 FQNEAQ, per germline. The CDR3 has 17 amino acids. Comments on this clonotype: The antigen remains unidentified.

Sample: peripheral blood. The sequence derives from an adult man with Graves' ophthalmopathy. V gene TRBV7-8 combines with J gene TRBJ2-5; 15 bases fit TRBD2. The CDR3 DNA sequence: TGTGCCAGCAGCCACCGGACTAGCGGGGGGGCCGGGGAGACCCAGTACTTC. As protein: CASSHRTSGGAGETQYF. Based on the CDR3 plus reference TRBV7-8 and TRBJ2-5, the full variable domain is GAGVSQSPRYKVAKRGQDVALRCDPISGHVSLFWYQQALGQGPEFLTYFQNEAQLDKSGLPSDRFFAERPEGSVSTLKIQRTQQEDSAVYLCASSHRTSGGAGETQYFGPGTRLLVL.